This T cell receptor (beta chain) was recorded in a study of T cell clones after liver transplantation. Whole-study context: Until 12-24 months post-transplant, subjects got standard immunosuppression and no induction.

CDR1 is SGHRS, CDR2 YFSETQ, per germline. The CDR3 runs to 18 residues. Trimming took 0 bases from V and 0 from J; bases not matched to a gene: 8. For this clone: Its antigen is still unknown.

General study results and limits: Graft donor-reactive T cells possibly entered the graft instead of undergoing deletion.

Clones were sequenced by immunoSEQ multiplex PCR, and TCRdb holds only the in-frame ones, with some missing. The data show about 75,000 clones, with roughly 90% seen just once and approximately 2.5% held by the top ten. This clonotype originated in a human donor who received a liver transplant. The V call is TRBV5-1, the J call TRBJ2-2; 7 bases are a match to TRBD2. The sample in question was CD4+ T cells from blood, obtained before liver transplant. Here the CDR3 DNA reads TGCGCCAGCAGCTTGGCCAGTGGCGGGAGATCGAACACCGGGGAGCTGTTTTTT. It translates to CASSLASGGRSNTGELFF.